The sequence of this TCR beta chain was determined in a study of cytomegalovirus exposure and HLA in healthy donors. Comment on this clone: The antigen remains unidentified.

Study conclusions and caveats: A later examination showed that TCR association rates differed by HLA locus, with DRB1 most and HLA-C fewest. Likely technical artifact: a cluster of highly shared sequence variants. In a later analysis, V- and J-gene trimming of beta chains associated with a DCLRE1C missense variant, replicated independently.

With 60 Vbeta and 13 Jbeta primers, the PCR was carried out. Clones were read by immunoSEQ multiplex PCR, and TCRdb kept only the in-frame ones, dropping some. The table lists tens of thousands of clones, about 82% of them singletons. The CDR3 runs to 14 residues. Germline lookup yields CDR1 SGHRS and CDR2 YFSETQ. The ends lost 1 base at V and 6 bases at J; junction bases unmatched: 5. The specimen was PBMCs. The clonotype was recovered from a young woman in good health and CMV-seronegative. The chain uses TRBV5-1 and TRBJ2-7, with 9 positions matching TRBD2. The CDR3 here is CASSLLAGGLEQYF. The CDR3 DNA reads TGCGCCAGCAGCTTGCTGGCGGGGGGGCTCGAGCAGTACTTC.